This T cell receptor beta chain emerged from a study of shared clonotypes between healthy human individuals. Clones were read by immunoSEQ multiplex PCR, and TCRdb kept only the in-frame ones, dropping some. The sample has about 1 million clones, approximately 68% seen once. This CDR3 is 13 amino acids long. V dropped 7 bases and J dropped 4; count of bases not matched to a gene: 5. CDR1 SNHLY and CDR2 FYNNEI come from the germline V gene. The chain employs TRBV2 and TRBJ2-5; 8 bases are a match to TRBD1. The receptor was derived from a man in his late teens or twenties in good health. The source material was memory CD4+ T cells sorted from blood. Subset meaning: CD45RA-negative fraction. This CDR3 is CASIRGQGETQYF. DNA for the CDR3: TGTGCCAGCATACGCGGACAGGGAGAGACCCAGTACTTC. The full variable domain, completed using reference TRBV2 and TRBJ2-5, is EPEVTQTPSHQVTQMGQEVILRCVPISNHLYFYWYRQILGQKVEFLVSFYNNEISEKSEIFDDQFSVERPDGSNFTLKIRSTKLEDSAMYFCASIRGQGETQYFGPGTRLLVL.